This is a list of T cell receptor beta chains from one sample in a study of shared clonotypes between healthy human individuals. Here immunoSEQ multiplex PCR was the method, and the copy in TCRdb shows in-frame clones only, minus some. The sample has 850,000 to 1,200,000 clones; 60% to 80% are singletons. Sequenced material: memory CD4+ T cells sorted from blood. The receptors come from a young man in good health. The CDR3 runs from the conserved cysteine through the conserved F or W. The D gene is left open where the match is weak. A clone size is listed for some rows: how often the clone was seen (once, few, many), or a class if it is expanded.

d_call j_call cdr3_length v_call clone_size cdr3_aa cdr3_nt
NA TRBJ1-1 13 TRBV19 few CASRGRGNTEAFF TGTGCCAGTAGGGGAAGGGGGAACACTGAAGCTTTCTTT
NA TRBJ1-6 14 TRBV5-1 few CASSLAGFDSPLHF TGCGCCAGCAGCTTGGCAGGGTTCGATTCACCCCTCCACTTT
TRBD1 TRBJ2-7 15 TRBV5-1 NA CASSLAGTGAYEQYF TGCGCCAGCAGCTTGGCCGGGACAGGAGCCTACGAGCAGTACTTC
TRBD1 TRBJ1-6 15 TRBV2 once CASSEVGQGGSPLHF TGTGCCAGCAGTGAAGTAGGACAGGGGGGTTCACCCCTCCACTTT
NA TRBJ2-7 12 TRBV11-3 few CASSLYDGEQYF TGTGCCAGCAGCCTGTACGACGGCGAGCAGTACTTC
TRBD2 TRBJ2-3 15 TRBV19 NA CASSTAAGARDTQYF TGTGCCAGTAGTACCGCAGCGGGAGCCCGCGATACGCAGTATTTT
NA TRBJ2-1 15 TRBV19 NA CASSPIYAQGGDQFF TGTGCCAGTAGCCCCATTTACGCCCAGGGCGGGGATCAGTTCTTC
NA TRBJ2-3 14 TRBV6-1 NA CASSRGLKADTQYF TGTGCCAGCAGTCGAGGACTCAAAGCAGATACGCAGTATTTT
NA TRBJ1-6 14 TRBV2 NA CASSVGAGNSPLHF TGTGCCAGCAGTGTGGGGGCAGGTAATTCACCCCTCCACTTT
TRBD2 TRBJ2-4 14 TRBV5-1 NA CASSFAGRENIQYF TGCGCCAGCAGCTTCGCAGGGAGGGAGAACATTCAGTACTTC
NA TRBJ2-3 14 TRBV2 NA CASTSAGHTDTQYF TGTGCCAGCACCAGCGCCGGGCACACAGATACGCAGTATTTT
NA TRBJ1-2 13 TRBV2 few CASSRDNTQGYTF TGTGCCAGCAGCCGGGACAACACCCAAGGCTACACCTTC
TRBD1 TRBJ2-5 17 TRBV4-1 NA CASSQDHRTGVQETQYF TGCGCCAGCAGCCAAGATCACAGGACAGGGGTCCAAGAGACCCAGTACTTC
NA TRBJ1-2 16 TRBV4-1 NA CASSQGGFGANYGYTF TGCGCCAGCAGCCAAGGGGGGTTCGGTGCTAACTATGGCTACACCTTC
NA TRBJ2-5 12 TRBV19 NA CASSRVGETQYF TGTGCCAGTAGTCGAGTTGGGGAGACCCAGTACTTC
TRBD1 TRBJ2-2 14 TRBV2 NA CASNRQGFVGELFF TGTGCCAGCAATAGACAGGGTTTTGTCGGGGAGCTGTTTTTT
NA TRBJ2-7 14 TRBV7-9 NA CASSLHDGEGEQYF TGTGCCAGCAGCTTACACGATGGAGAGGGCGAGCAGTACTTC
NA TRBJ1-1 12 TRBV19 NA CASSMAGAGAFF TGTGCCAGTAGTATGGCGGGGGCTGGAGCTTTCTTT
NA TRBJ2-7 13 TRBV11-3 NA CASSLDLGYEQYF TGTGCCAGCAGCTTAGATCTGGGCTACGAGCAGTACTTC
NA TRBJ1-3 14 TRBV2 NA CASSDRISGNTIYF TGTGCCAGCAGTGACAGAATCTCTGGAAACACCATATATTTT
NA TRBJ1-1 15 TRBV19 NA CASTPLGLLNTEAFF TGTGCCAGTACTCCCTTGGGACTCCTGAACACTGAAGCTTTCTTT
TRBD2 TRBJ2-1 19 TRBV4-3 few CASSPAVPAGVMANNEQFF TGCGCCAGCAGCCCCGCGGTGCCGGCGGGAGTCATGGCTAACAATGAGCAGTTCTTC
NA TRBJ2-7 16 TRBV25-1 NA CASSGYGSGPSGEQYF TGTGCCAGCAGTGGATATGGGTCGGGCCCTTCGGGCGAGCAGTACTTC
NA TRBJ2-3 14 TRBV1 NA CTSSGQGSTDTQYF TGCACCAGCAGCGGACAGGGTAGCACAGATACGCAGTATTTT
TRBD2 TRBJ2-3 15 TRBV10-3 NA CAISEPLADTDTQYF TGTGCCATCAGTGAGCCCCTAGCGGACACAGATACGCAGTATTTT
NA TRBJ1-6 17 TRBV7-9 NA CASSPFEGSSYNSPLHF TGTGCCAGCAGCCCATTCGAAGGGTCTTCCTATAATTCACCCCTCCACTTT
NA TRBJ2-2 16 TRBV30 NA CAWSEEGRGNTGELFF TGTGCCTGGAGTGAAGAGGGCCGTGGGAACACCGGGGAGCTGTTTTTT
TRBD1 TRBJ2-3 18 TRBV15 NA CATSRASPGTGILDTQYF TGTGCCACCAGCAGAGCGAGTCCCGGGACAGGGATTTTAGATACGCAGTATTTT
NA TRBJ1-1 15 TRBV2 NA CASSESAGANTEAFF TGTGCCAGCAGTGAAAGTGCAGGGGCGAACACTGAAGCTTTCTTT
NA TRBJ1-4 16 TRBV7-9 NA CASSLGLQGTNEKLFF TGTGCCAGCAGCTTAGGCCTACAGGGTACTAATGAAAAACTGTTTTTT
TRBD1 TRBJ2-7 13 TRBV6-1 NA CASSENRGSEQYF TGTGCCAGCAGTGAAAACAGGGGTTCCGAGCAGTACTTC
NA TRBJ2-3 19 TRBV4-3 NA CASSQFYGRSGGYTDTQYF TGCGCCAGCAGCCAATTCTACGGCCGTAGCGGAGGTTACACAGATACGCAGTATTTT
TRBD2 TRBJ2-3 16 TRBV5-1 once CASSLEVSGRADTQYF TGCGCCAGCAGCTTGGAGGTTAGCGGGAGGGCAGATACGCAGTATTTT
NA TRBJ2-1 14 TRBV10-3 NA CAISSGPAYNEQFF TGTGCCATCAGTTCGGGACCCGCGTACAATGAGCAGTTCTTC
TRBD2 TRBJ2-5 15 TRBV6-5 NA CASSLGLANVKTQYF TGTGCCAGCAGCCTGGGACTAGCGAACGTAAAGACCCAGTACTTC
NA TRBJ2-1 15 TRBV2 NA CASREQGIPYNEQFF TGTGCCAGCAGAGAGCAGGGGATTCCCTACAATGAGCAGTTCTTC
TRBD1 TRBJ1-2 12 TRBV28 NA CASRKTGGGYTF TGTGCCAGCAGGAAGACAGGGGGTGGCTACACCTTC
NA TRBJ2-3 11 TRBV10-2 NA CASSAPDTQYF TGCGCCAGCAGTGCCCCAGATACGCAGTATTTT
NA TRBJ2-6 13 TRBV29-1 NA CSVQFSGANVLTF TGCAGCGTCCAGTTCTCTGGGGCCAACGTCCTGACTTTC
TRBD1 TRBJ2-2 15 TRBV19 NA CASRIVGTATGELFF TGTGCCAGTAGGATTGTCGGGACAGCTACCGGGGAGCTGTTTTTT
NA TRBJ2-6 19 TRBV5-1 NA CASSPSVRGPTSGANVLTF TGCGCCAGCAGCCCTTCCGTGCGGGGGCCGACCTCTGGGGCCAACGTCCTGACTTTC
TRBD1 TRBJ2-3 15 TRBV5-1 NA CASSWGTGDADTQYF TGCGCCAGCAGCTGGGGGACAGGGGACGCAGATACGCAGTATTTT